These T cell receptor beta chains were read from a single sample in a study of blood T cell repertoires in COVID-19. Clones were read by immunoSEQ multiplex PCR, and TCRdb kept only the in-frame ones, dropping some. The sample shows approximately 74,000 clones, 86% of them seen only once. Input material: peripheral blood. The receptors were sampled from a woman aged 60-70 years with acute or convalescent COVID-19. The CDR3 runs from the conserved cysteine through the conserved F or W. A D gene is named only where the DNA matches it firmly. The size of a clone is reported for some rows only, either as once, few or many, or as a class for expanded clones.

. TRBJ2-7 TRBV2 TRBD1 CASSVEGQGPYEQYF TGTGCCAGCAGTGTAGAGGGACAGGGTCCCTACGAGCAGTACTTC
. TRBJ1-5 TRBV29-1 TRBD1 CSVRTGDQPQHF TGCAGCGTGAGGACAGGGGATCAGCCCCAGCATTTT
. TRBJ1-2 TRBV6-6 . CASSGYGYTF TGTGCCAGCAGCGGGTATGGCTACACCTTC
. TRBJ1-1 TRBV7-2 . CASSLGGLRGTEAFF TGTGCCAGCAGCTTAGGGGGACTCCGGGGCACTGAAGCTTTCTTT
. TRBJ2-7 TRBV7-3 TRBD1 CASSRQGTYEQYF TGTGCCAGCAGCCGACAGGGTACCTACGAGCAGTACTTC
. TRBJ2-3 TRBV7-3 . CASSLVISGVTSTDTQYF TGTGCCAGCAGCTTAGTGATTAGCGGAGTTACTAGCACAGATACGCAGTATTTT
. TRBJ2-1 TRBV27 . CASSLSPLARYNEQFF TGTGCCAGCAGTTTATCCCCCCTAGCGAGGTACAATGAGCAGTTCTTC
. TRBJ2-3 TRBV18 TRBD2 CASSPRLAGEGTQYF TGTGCCAGCTCCCCTAGACTAGCGGGAGAGGGTACGCAGTATTTT
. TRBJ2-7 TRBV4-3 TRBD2 CASSQLRTSYYEQYF TGCGCCAGCAGCCAATTAAGGACTAGTTACTACGAGCAGTACTTC
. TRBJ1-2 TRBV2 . CASSPTGDGYTF TGTGCCAGCAGCCCGACAGGCGATGGCTACACCTTC
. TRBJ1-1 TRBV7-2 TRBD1 CASSPQQGTTEAFF TGTGCCAGCAGCCCACAACAGGGGACCACTGAAGCTTTCTTT
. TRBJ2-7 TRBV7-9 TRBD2 CASSRGTSGVNEQYF TGTGCCAGCAGCCGAGGGACTAGCGGGGTGAACGAGCAGTACTTC
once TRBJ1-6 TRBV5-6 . CASSPRMGQSTSPLHF TGTGCCAGCAGCCCGAGAATGGGACAATCCACCTCACCCCTCCACTTT
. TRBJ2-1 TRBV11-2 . CASSLDRREAAGVEQFF TGTGCCAGCAGCTTAGATCGTCGTGAGGCAGCCGGGGTTGAGCAGTTCTTC
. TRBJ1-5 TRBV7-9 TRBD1 CASSSLDRESGQPQHF TGTGCCAGCAGCTCCCTGGACAGGGAGAGCGGTCAGCCCCAGCATTTT
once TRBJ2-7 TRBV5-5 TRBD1 CASSPGQGSLTYEQYF TGTGCCAGCAGTCCGGGACAGGGGAGTCTTACCTACGAGCAGTACTTC
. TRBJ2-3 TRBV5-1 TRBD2 CASSQLATPTDTQYF TGCGCCAGCAGCCAACTAGCGACCCCCACAGATACGCAGTATTTT
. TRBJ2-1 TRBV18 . CASSPPVQVGEQFF TGTGCCAGCTCACCACCGGTGCAGGTCGGTGAGCAGTTCTTC
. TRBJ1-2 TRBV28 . CASSERGQRGYTF TGTGCCAGCAGCGAGCGGGGGCAGCGGGGCTACACCTTC
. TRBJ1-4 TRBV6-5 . CASRRRANEKLFF TGTGCCAGCAGAAGGAGGGCTAATGAAAAACTGTTTTTT
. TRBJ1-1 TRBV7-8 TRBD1 CASSRGTADSNTEAFF TGTGCCAGCAGCCGAGGGACAGCAGACTCGAACACTGAAGCTTTCTTT
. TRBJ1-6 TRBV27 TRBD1 CASSKDRGGYSPLHF TGTGCCAGCAGTAAAGACAGGGGTGGTTATTCACCCCTCCACTTT
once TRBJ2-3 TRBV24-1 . CATSDLPGARDTQYF TGTGCCACCAGTGATTTGCCCGGTGCTAGGGATACGCAGTATTTT
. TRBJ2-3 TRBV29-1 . CSVEVGPGDTQYF TGCAGCGTTGAGGTGGGGCCTGGAGATACGCAGTATTTT
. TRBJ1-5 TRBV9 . CASSVTDSNQPQHF TGTGCCAGCAGCGTCACAGATAGCAATCAGCCCCAGCATTTT
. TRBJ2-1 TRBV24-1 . CATSGSSQHSNNEQFF TGTGCCACCAGTGGGTCGTCACAGCATTCCAACAATGAGCAGTTCTTC
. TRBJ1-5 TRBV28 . CASSLTAGHQPQHF TGTGCCAGCAGTTTAACGGCGGGGCATCAGCCCCAGCATTTT
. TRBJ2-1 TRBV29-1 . CSVEDQDGLVGEQFF TGCAGCGTTGAAGATCAAGACGGCCTAGTTGGTGAGCAGTTCTTC
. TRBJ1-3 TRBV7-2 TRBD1 CASSLQQGAHTIYF TGTGCCAGCAGCTTGCAACAGGGGGCACACACCATATATTTT
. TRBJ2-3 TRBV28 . CASSLPLTGRGDTQYF TGTGCCAGCAGTTTGCCCCTGACAGGTCGGGGAGATACGCAGTATTTT
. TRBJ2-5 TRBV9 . CASSGGAARGQETQYF TGTGCCAGCAGTGGAGGAGCAGCCAGGGGCCAAGAGACCCAGTACTTC
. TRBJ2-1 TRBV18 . CASSPTGGGGPLYNEQFF TGTGCCAGCTCACCAACCGGAGGCGGGGGCCCTCTTTACAATGAGCAGTTCTTC
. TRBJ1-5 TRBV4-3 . CASSQEPYSNQPQHF TGCGCCAGCAGCCAAGAGCCCTATAGCAATCAGCCCCAGCATTTT
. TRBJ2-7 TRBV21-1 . CASSKAVSGNGHEQYF TGTGCCAGCAGCAAAGCAGTGTCCGGGAACGGCCACGAGCAGTACTTC
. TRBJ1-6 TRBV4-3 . CASSRSSYNSPLHF TGCGCCAGCAGCCGGAGCTCCTATAATTCACCCCTCCACTTT
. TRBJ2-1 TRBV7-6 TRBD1 CASSRTGNYNEQFF TGTGCCAGCAGCCGGACAGGGAACTACAATGAGCAGTTCTTC
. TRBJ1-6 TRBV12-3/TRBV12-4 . CASSLKTDSPLHF TGTGCCAGCAGTTTAAAGACAGATTCACCCCTCCACTTT
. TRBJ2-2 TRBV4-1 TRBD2 CASSQEAAGAGTGELFF TGCGCCAGCAGCCAAGAGGCAGCGGGAGCGGGCACCGGGGAGCTGTTTTTT
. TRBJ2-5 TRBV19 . CASSRDIQETQYF TGTGCCAGTAGTAGGGACATCCAAGAGACCCAGTACTTC
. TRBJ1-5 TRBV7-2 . CASGANNIQPQHF TGTGCCAGCGGGGCCAACAATATCCAGCCCCAGCATTTT
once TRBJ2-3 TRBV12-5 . CASGLVAQPTDTQYF TGTGCTAGTGGTTTGGTAGCGCAGCCCACAGATACGCAGTATTTT
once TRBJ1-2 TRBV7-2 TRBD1 CASSSYGTGDGYTF TGTGCCAGCAGCTCCTACGGGACAGGGGATGGCTACACCTTC
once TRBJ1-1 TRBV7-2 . CASTRGMNTEAFF TGTGCCAGCACCAGGGGAATGAACACTGAAGCTTTCTTT
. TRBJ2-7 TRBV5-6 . CASSLGHEQYF TGTGCCAGCAGCTTGGGGCACGAGCAGTACTTC
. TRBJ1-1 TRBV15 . CATSRERGAGNTEAFF TGTGCCACCAGCAGAGAGCGGGGCGCGGGGAACACTGAAGCTTTCTTT
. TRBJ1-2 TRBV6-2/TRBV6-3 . CASSYSPAYGYTF TGTGCCAGCAGTTACTCACCCGCGTATGGCTACACCTTC
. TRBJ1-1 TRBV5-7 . CASSPRSGDTEAFF TGTGCCAGCAGCCCCCGGTCAGGCGACACTGAAGCTTTCTTT
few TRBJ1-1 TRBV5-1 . CASSRQRDTEAFF TGCGCCAGCTCGAGACAGCGGGACACTGAAGCTTTCTTT
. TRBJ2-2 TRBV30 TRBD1 CAWSPQGAGELFF TGTGCCTGGAGCCCCCAGGGGGCCGGGGAGCTGTTTTTT
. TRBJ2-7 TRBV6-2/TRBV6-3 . CASSSPYRTYEQYF TGTGCCAGCAGTTCCCCCTACAGAACATACGAGCAGTACTTC
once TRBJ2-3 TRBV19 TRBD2 CASQSWGSGVTDTQYF TGTGCCAGCCAATCCTGGGGGAGCGGGGTCACAGATACGCAGTATTTT
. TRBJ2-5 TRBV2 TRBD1 CASSEYRGPETQYF TGTGCCAGCAGTGAATACAGGGGGCCGGAGACCCAGTACTTC
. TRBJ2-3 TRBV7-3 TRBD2 CASASAGVLDTQYF TGTGCCAGCGCTTCTGCGGGGGTGCTGGATACGCAGTATTTT
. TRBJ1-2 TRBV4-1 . CASSQGGRYGYTF TGCGCCAGCAGCCAAGGAGGGAGATATGGCTACACCTTC